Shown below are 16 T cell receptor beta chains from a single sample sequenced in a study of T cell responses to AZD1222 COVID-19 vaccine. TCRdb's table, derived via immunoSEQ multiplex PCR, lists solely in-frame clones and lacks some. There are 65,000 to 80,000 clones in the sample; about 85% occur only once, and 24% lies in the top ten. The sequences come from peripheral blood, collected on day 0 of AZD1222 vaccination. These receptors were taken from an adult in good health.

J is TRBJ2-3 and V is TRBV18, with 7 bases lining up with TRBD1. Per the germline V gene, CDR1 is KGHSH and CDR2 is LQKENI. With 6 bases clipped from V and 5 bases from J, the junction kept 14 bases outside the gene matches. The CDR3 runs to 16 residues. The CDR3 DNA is TGTGCCAGCTCTCATGCAGGGGGATATGGAAGAGATACGCAGTATTTT. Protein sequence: CASSHAGGYGRDTQYF.

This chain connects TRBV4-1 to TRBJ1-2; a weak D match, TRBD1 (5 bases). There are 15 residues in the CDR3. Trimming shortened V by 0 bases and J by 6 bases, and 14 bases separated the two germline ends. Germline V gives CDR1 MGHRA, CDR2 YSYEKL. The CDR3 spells CASSQERGPVDGYTF. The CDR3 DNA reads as TGCGCCAGCAGCCAAGAGAGGGGACCCGTGGATGGCTACACCTTC.

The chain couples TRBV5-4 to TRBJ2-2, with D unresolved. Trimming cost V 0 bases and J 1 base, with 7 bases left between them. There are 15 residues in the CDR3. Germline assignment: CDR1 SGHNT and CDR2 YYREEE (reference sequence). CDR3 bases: TGTGCCAGCAGCTTGGCCGGCGGGAACACCGGGGAGCTGTTTTTT. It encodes CASSLAGGNTGELFF.

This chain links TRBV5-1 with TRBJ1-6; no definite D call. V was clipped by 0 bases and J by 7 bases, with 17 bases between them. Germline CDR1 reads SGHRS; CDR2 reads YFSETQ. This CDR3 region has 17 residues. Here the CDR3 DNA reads TGCGCCAGCAGCTTGGCCGAGTTTGGGATCAGAAATTCACCCCTCCACTTT. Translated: CASSLAEFGIRNSPLHF.

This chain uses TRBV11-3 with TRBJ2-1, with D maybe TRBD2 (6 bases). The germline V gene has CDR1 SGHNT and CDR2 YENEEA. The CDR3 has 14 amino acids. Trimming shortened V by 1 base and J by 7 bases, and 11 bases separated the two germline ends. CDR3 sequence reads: CASSLVRESNEQFF. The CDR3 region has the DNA TGTGCCAGCAGCTTAGTACGGGAGTCGAATGAGCAGTTCTTC.

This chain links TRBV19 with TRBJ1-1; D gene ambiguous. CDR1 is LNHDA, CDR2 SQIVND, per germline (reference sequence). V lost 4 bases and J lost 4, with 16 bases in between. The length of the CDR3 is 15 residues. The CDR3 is CASSRNLLGGTEAFF. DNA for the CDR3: TGTGCCAGTAGTAGAAATCTGCTTGGAGGCACTGAAGCTTTCTTT.

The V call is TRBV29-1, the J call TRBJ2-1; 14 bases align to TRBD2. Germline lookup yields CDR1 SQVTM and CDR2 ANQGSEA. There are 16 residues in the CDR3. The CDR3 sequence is CTTGTSGRGTYNEQFF. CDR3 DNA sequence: TGCACCACCGGGACTAGCGGGAGAGGAACCTACAATGAGCAGTTCTTC.

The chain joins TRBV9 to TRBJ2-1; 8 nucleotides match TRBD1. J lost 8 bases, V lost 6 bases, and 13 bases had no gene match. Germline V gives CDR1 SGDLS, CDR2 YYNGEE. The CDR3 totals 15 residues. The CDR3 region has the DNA TGTGCCAGCACCAAAATTACAGGGGGTTTGGATGAGCAGTTCTTC. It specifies CASTKITGGLDEQFF.

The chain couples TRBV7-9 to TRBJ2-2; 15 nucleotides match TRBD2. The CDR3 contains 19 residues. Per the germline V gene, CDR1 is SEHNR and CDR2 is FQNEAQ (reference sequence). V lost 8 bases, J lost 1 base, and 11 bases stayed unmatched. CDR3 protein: CASRRTSGREYWNTGELFF. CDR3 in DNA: TGTGCCAGCCGTCGGACTAGCGGGAGGGAGTATTGGAACACCGGGGAGCTGTTTTTT.

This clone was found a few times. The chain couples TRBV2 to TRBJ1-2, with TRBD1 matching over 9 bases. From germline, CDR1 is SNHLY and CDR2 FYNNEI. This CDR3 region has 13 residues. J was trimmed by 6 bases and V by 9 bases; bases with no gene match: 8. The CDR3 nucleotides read TGTGCCAGAAACAGGGGGCCCCCCCATGGCTACACCTTC. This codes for CARNRGPPHGYTF.

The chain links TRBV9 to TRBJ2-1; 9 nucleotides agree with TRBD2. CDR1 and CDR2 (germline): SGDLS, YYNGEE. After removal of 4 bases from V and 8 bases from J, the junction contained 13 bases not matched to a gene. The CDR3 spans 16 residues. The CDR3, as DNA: TGTGCCAGCAGCTCCCGGACTAGCGTTCGGGGGGATGAGCAGTTCTTC. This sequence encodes CASSSRTSVRGDEQFF.

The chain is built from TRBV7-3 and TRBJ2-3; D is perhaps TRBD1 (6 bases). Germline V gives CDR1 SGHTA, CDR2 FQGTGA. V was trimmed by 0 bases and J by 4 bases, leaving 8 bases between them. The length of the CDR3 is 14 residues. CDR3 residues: CASSLTGGPDTQYF. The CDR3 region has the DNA TGTGCCAGCAGCTTAACAGGGGGACCAGATACGCAGTATTTT.

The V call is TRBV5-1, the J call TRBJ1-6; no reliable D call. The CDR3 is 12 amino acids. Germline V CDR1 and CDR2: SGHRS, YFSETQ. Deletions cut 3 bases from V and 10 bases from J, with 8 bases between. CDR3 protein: CASSSPGSPLHF. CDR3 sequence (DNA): TGCGCCAGCAGCTCTCCCGGGTCACCCCTCCACTTT.

This CDR3 reads CASSPWPSGSDMGSYEQYF. The CDR3 DNA follows: TGCGCCAGCAGCCCGTGGCCTAGCGGGAGCGACATGGGCTCCTACGAGCAGTACTTC. This chain links TRBV4-1 with TRBJ2-7; 10 bases fit TRBD2. Germline values: CDR1 MGHRA, CDR2 YSYEKL. The V gene end was trimmed by 4 bases and the J gene end by 0 bases; junction bases not matched to a gene: 15. CDR3 length: 19 residues.

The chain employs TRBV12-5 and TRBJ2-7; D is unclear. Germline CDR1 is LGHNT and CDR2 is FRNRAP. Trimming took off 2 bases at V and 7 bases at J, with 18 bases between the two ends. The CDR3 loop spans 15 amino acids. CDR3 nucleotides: TGTGCTAGTGGTTTGCTGGGCCCGTCCGCCCGGGAGCAGTACTTC. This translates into CASGLLGPSAREQYF.

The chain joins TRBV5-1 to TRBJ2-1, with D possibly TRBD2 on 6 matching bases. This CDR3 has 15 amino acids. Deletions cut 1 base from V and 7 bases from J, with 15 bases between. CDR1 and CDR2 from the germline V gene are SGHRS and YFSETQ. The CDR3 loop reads CASSLTASDSNEQFF. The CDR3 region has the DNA TGCGCCAGCAGCTTGACGGCTAGCGATTCAAATGAGCAGTTCTTC.